The 5 T cell receptor beta chains below come from one sample, sequenced in a study of human T cells and chemical hapten exposure. The time point is: patch test 3, about 24 weeks after DPC sensitization. The sample's treatment: therapeutic diphenylcyclopropenone sensitization with weekly scalp DPC. TCRdb analysed the RACE reads with MiXCR anew, one entry per CDR3 protein. This sample yields about 110,000 distinct CDR3 sequences, of which around 35% are seen a single time; roughly 2.7% belongs to the top ten. The input for sequencing was whole blood, taken in connection with sensitization to the hapten diphenylcyclopropenone (DPC). The origin of the receptors is a middle-aged man with alopecia areata. Some clones in this sample may be carry-over from other donors' samples.

This clonotype was detected a few times. This chain uses TRBV29-1 with TRBJ2-3; D remains unclear. Germline values: CDR1 SQVTM, CDR2 ANQGSEA. Trimming took 0 bases from V and 4 from J, leaving 14 bases between them. This CDR3 spans 15 amino acids. CDR3 coding DNA: TGCAGCGTTGAAGATCTGGCAACTATGGCAGATACGCAGTATTTT. This gives the protein CSVEDLATMADTQYF.

In this sample, this clonotype turned up a few times. The genes are TRBV5-5 and TRBJ2-5; D gene ambiguous. Germline V gives CDR1 SGHKS, CDR2 YYEKEE (reference sequence). The germline V and J ends were trimmed by 5 bases and 1 base, with 6 bases remaining between them. CDR3 length: 12 residues. The CDR3 bases are TGTGCCAGCAGTCAGGTCCAAGAGACCCAGTACTTC. It codes for CASSQVQETQYF.

This clonotype was detected a few times. The chain has TRBV20-1 and TRBJ1-2; D is possibly TRBD1 (5 bases). The CDR3 covers 12 residues. CDR1 and CDR2 (germline): DFQATT, SNEGSKA (reference sequence). V shed 5 bases and J shed 6 bases, with 13 bases lying between them. Written as DNA, the CDR3 is TGCAGTGCTTCGGTGGGGCTGGATGGCTACACCTTC. Protein product: CSASVGLDGYTF.

The V call is TRBV30, the J call TRBJ1-1; 8 bases are a match to TRBD1. The CDR3 is 14 amino acids. The germline CDR1 and CDR2 sequences are GTSNPN and SVGIG (reference sequence). After removal of 4 bases from V and 4 bases from J, the junction contained 8 bases not matched to a gene. CDR3 in amino acids: CAWTKGQGGTEAFF. CDR3 coding DNA: TGTGCCTGGACCAAAGGACAGGGTGGCACTGAAGCTTTCTTT.

The rearrangement links TRBV27 to TRBJ1-2, with 7 bases matching TRBD1. Germline assignment: CDR1 MNHEY and CDR2 SMNVEV (reference sequence). The V gene end was trimmed by 4 bases and the J gene end by 4 bases; junction bases not matched to a gene: 9. This CDR3 comprises 15 residues. CDR3: CASSSRQGLGYGYTF. CDR3 DNA sequence: TGTGCCAGCAGTTCCCGACAGGGACTGGGCTATGGCTACACCTTC.